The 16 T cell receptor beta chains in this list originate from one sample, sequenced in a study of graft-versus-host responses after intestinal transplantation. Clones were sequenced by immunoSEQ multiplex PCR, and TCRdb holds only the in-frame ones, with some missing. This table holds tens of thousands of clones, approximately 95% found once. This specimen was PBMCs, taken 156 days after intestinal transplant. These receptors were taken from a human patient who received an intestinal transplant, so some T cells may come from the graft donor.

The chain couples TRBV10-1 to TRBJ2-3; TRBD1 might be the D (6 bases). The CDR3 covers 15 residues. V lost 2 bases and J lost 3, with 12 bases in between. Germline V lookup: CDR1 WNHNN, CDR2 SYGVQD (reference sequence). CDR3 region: CASSEAQGRTDTQYF. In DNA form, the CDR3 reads TGCGCCAGCAGTGAGGCCCAGGGGCGGACAGATACGCAGTATTTT.

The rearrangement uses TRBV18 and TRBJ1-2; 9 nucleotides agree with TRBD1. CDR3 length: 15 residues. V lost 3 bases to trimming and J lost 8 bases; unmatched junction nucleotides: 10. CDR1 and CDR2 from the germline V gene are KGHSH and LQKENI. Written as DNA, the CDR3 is TGTGCCAGCTCACCGGGAGGACAGGGGTATTTGGGCTACACCTTC. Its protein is CASSPGGQGYLGYTF.

The CDR3 loop is CASSWLGQAGETQYF. CDR3 in DNA: TGTGCCAGCAGTTGGTTGGGACAGGCGGGTGAGACCCAGTACTTC. This rearrangement joins TRBV27 to TRBJ2-5, with 8 bases matching TRBD1. V gave up 4 bases and J gave up 5 bases; unmatched junction bases: 9. Germline CDR1 MNHEY, CDR2 SMNVEV (reference sequence). CDR3 length: 15 residues.

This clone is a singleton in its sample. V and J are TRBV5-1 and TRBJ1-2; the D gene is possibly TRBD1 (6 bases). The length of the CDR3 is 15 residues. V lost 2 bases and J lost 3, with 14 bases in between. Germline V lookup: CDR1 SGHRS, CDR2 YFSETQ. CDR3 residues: CASSFGQHSDYGYTF. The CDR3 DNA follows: TGCGCCAGCAGCTTTGGACAGCACTCTGACTATGGCTACACCTTC.

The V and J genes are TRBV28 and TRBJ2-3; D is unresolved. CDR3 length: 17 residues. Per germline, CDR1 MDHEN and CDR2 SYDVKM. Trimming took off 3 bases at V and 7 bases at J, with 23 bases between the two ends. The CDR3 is CASSFIADPRHIYTQYF. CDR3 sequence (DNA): TGTGCCAGCAGTTTTATTGCCGATCCGCGGCACATATATACGCAGTATTTT.

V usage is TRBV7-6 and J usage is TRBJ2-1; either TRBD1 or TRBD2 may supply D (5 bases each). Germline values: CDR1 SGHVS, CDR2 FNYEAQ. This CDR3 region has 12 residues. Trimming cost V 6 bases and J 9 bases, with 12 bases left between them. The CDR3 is CASSEVGTEQFF. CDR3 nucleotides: TGTGCCAGCAGTGAGGTAGGGACTGAGCAGTTCTTC.

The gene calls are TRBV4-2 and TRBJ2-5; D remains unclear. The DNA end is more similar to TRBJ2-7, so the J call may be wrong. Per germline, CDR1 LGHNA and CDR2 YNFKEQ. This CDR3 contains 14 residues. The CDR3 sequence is CASSQGYRSYEQYF. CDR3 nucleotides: TGTGCCAGCAGCCAAGGGTATCGGTCCTACGAGCAGTACTTC.

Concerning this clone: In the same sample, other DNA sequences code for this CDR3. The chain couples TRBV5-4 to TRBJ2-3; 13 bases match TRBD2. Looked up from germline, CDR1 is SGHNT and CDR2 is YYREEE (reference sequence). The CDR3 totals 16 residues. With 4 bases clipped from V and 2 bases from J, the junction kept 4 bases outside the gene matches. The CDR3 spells CASSRGLAGVTDTQYF. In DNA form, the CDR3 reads TGTGCCAGCAGCCGCGGACTAGCGGGAGTCACAGATACGCAGTATTTT. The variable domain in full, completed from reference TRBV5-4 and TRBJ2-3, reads ETGVTQSPTHLIKTRGQQVTLRCSSQSGHNTVSWYQQALGQGPQFIFQYYREEENGRGNFPPRFSGLQFPNYSSELNVNALELDDSALYLCASSRGLAGVTDTQYFGPGTRLTVL.

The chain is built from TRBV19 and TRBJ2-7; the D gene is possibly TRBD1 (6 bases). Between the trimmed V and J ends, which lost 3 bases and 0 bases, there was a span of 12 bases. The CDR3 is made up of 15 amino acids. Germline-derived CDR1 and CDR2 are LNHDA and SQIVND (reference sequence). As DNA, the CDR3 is TGTGCCAGTAGTATGGTCGCAGGGGCCTCCTACGAGCAGTACTTC. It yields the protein CASSMVAGASYEQYF.

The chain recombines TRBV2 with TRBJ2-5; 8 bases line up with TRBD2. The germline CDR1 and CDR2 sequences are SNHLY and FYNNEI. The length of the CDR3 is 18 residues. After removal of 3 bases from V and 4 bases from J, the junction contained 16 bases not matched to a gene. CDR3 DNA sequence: TGTGCCAGCAGTGATCATACCGTTAGCGGGATGATTGGAGAGACCCAGTACTTC. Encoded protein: CASSDHTVSGMIGETQYF.

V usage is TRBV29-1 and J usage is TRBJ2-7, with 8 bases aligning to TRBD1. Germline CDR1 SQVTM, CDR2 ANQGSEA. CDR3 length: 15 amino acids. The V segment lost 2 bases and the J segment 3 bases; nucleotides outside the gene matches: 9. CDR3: CSVELGAGGFYEQYF. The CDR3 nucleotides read TGCAGCGTTGAACTGGGTGCAGGGGGCTTCTACGAGCAGTACTTC.

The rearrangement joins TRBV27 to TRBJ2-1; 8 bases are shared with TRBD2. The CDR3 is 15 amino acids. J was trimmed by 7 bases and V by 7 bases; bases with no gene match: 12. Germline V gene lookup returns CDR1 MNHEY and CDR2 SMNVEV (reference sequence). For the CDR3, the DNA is TGTGCCAGCACCGGACGGGGGGGCGGTGGGAATGAGCAGTTCTTC. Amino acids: CASTGRGGGGNEQFF.

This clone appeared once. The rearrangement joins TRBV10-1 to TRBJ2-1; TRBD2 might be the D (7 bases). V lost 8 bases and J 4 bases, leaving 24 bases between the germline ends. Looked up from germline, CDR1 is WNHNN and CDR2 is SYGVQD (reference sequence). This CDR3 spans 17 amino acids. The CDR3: CASSRLGGPSTYNEQFF. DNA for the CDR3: TGCGCCAGCTCCCGTCTGGGGGGGCCCTCGACGTACAATGAGCAGTTCTTC.

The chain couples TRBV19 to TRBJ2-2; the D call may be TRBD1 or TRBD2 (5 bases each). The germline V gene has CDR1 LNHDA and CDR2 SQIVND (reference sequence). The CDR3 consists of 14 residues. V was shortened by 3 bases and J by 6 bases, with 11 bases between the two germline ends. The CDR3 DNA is TGTGCCAGTAGTATCATGGGGGTTCCCGGGGAGCTGTTTTTT. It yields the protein CASSIMGVPGELFF.

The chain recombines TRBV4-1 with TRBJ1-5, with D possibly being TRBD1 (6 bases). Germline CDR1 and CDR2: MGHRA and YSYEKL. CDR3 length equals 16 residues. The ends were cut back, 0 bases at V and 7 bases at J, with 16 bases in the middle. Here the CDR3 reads CASSQDHTGNRQPQHF. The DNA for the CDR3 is TGCGCCAGCAGCCAAGACCATACAGGGAACAGGCAGCCCCAGCATTTT.

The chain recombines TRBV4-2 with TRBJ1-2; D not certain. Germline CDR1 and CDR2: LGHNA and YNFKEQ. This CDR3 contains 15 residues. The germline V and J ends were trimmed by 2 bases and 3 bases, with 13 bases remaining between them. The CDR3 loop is CASSQSFHSDYGYTF. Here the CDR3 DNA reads TGTGCCAGCAGCCAATCATTTCACTCGGACTATGGCTACACCTTC.